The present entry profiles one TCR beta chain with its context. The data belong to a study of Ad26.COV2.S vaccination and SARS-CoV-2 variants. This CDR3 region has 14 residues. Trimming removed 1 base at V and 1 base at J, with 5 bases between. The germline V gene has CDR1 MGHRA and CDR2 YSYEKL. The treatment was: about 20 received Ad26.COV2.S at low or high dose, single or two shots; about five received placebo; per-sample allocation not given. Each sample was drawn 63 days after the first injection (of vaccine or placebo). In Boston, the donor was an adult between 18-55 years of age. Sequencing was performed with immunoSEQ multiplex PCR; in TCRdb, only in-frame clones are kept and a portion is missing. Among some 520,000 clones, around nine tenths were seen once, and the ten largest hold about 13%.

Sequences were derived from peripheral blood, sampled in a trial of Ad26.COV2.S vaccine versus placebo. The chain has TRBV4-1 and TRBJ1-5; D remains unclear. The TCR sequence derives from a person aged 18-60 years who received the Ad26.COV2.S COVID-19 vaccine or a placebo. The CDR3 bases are TGCGCCAGCAGCCAAGGACGGAGCAATCAGCCCCAGCATTTT. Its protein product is CASSQGRSNQPQHF.